Many counts were recorded for the clone carrying this T cell receptor beta chain. Its antigen is unidentified. The CDR3 contains 13 residues. V lost 11 bases and J lost 5; bases outside the gene matches: 6. Not a single patient had been given any form of treatment at any point before undergoing thyroid surgery. The data are from a study of metastatic and nonmetastatic thyroid tumors. Study-level information: Malignant thyroid and benign thyroid patients provided blood and tumor or nodule tissue whose repertoires were compared.

As processed by the authors: CDR3 was compared across clinicopathological groups, and the resulting differences were used to build a distant-metastasis classifier for papillary thyroid cancer. MiXCR was used by TCRdb to re-call the PCR reads. It is TCRdb's table, rather than the study itself, that gives the V and J calls and clone size. The sample shows more than 35,000 clones, about 15% of them seen only once. Study results and limitations: Significantly greater TCR beta diversity was reportedly found in malignant thyroid tumors than in benign nodules (in blood and tumor).

The sequence came from a male donor with papillary thyroid cancer or a benign thyroid nodule (not recorded which). Some clones in this sample may be carry-over from other donors' samples. Material for sequencing was blood. This sequence joins TRBV12-3 or TRBV12-4 and TRBJ1-4; 9 bases map to TRBD1. The CDR3 nucleotides read TGTGCCTCGGGACAGGGACGGAATGAAAAACTGTTTTTT. Its protein is CASGQGRNEKLFF.